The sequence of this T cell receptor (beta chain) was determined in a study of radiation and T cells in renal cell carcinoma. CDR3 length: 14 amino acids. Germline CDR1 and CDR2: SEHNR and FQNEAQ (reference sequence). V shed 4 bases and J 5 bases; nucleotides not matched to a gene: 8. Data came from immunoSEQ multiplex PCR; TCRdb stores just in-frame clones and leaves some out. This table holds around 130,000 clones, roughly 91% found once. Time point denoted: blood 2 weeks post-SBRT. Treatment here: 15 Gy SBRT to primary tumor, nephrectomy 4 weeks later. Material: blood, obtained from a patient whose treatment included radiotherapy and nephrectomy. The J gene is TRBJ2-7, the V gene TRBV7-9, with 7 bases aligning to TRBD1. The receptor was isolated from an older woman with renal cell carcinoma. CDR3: CASSSSQGFNEQYF. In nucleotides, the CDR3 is TGTGCCAGCAGCTCATCACAGGGGTTCAACGAGCAGTACTTC.